The 8 T cell receptor beta chains in this list originate from one sample, sequenced in a study of response to subunit inactivated influenza vaccine. One entry per CDR3 protein, called by TCRdb with MiXCR from the RT-PCR reads. The data contain 290,000 or so distinct CDR3 sequences, approximately 21% of them singletons. Source: PBMCs from blood, taken 21 months after vaccination. Every receptor here comes from a man between 50 and 75 years old who received an inactivated influenza vaccine.

The rearrangement links TRBV25-1 to TRBJ2-2; TRBD1 matches at 9 bases. V lost 3 bases, J lost 5 bases, and 1 base stayed unmatched. Germline assignment: CDR1 MGHDK and CDR2 SYGVNS. The CDR3 sequence is 14 residues long. This chain's CDR3 is CASSETGGTGELFF. CDR3 bases: TGTGCCAGCAGTGAGACAGGGGGAACCGGGGAGCTGTTTTTT.

The chain links TRBV4-1 to TRBJ1-1; D ambiguous. V was pared by 0 bases and J by 12 bases, with 14 bases between. The CDR3 spans 13 residues. Germline CDR1 reads MGHRA; CDR2 reads YSYEKL. The CDR3 loop is CASSQDPRRWSFF. The DNA for the CDR3 is TGCGCCAGCAGCCAAGATCCAAGGAGGTGGTCTTTCTTT.

There are many counts of this clonotype. This chain connects TRBV7-2 to TRBJ1-2, with D tentatively TRBD1 (6 bases). The germline V gene encodes CDR1 SGHTA and CDR2 FQGNSA. V lost 4 bases and J lost 6, with 15 bases in between. The CDR3 covers 14 residues. The CDR3 nucleotides are TGTGCCAGCAGCTCAATGGGAGGGACAAATGGCTACACCTTC. This translates into CASSSMGGTNGYTF.

This clonotype was found many times. The rearrangement joins TRBV7-9 to TRBJ1-4; possible D gene TRBD1, 5 bases. The CDR3 totals 15 residues. V lost 1 base and J 5 bases, leaving 11 bases between the germline ends. Germline V lookup: CDR1 SEHNR, CDR2 FQNEAQ (reference sequence). CDR3 coding DNA: TGTGCCAGCAGCTTAGTCCGGGACGGCAATGAAAAACTGTTTTTT. Encoded protein: CASSLVRDGNEKLFF.

The DNA of the CDR3 is TGTGCCAGCAGCCTGCACAGCTACGAGCAGTACTTC. This gives the protein CASSLHSYEQYF. The V gene is TRBV4-2, the J gene TRBJ2-7; D remains ambiguous. V was clipped by 4 bases and J by 3 bases, with 7 bases between them. The germline V gene encodes CDR1 LGHNA and CDR2 YNFKEQ. CDR3 length equals 12 residues.

The chain uses TRBV6-1 and TRBJ2-2, with 7 bases lining up with TRBD2. Germline V CDR1 and CDR2: MNHNS, SASEGT. Trimming cost V 8 bases and J 5 bases; bases outside gene matches: 11. This CDR3 is built from 15 residues. The CDR3 sequence is CASRRGVLATGELFF. The CDR3 coding sequence is TGTGCCAGCCGCCGGGGGGTGCTAGCGACCGGGGAGCTGTTTTTT.

The genes are TRBV5-6 and TRBJ2-3; D is unclear. This CDR3 is 13 amino acids long. CDR1 and CDR2 (germline): SGHDT, YYEEEE. V lost 0 bases to trimming and J lost 4 bases, with 6 bases between them. The CDR3 loop is CASSLAAADTQYF. DNA of the CDR3: TGTGCCAGCAGCTTGGCCGCGGCAGATACGCAGTATTTT.

In its sample, this clonotype was seen a few times. The genes are TRBV30 and TRBJ2-1; 8 bases line up with TRBD2. V lost 0 bases to trimming and J lost 2 bases; unmatched junction nucleotides: 6. Germline CDR1 and CDR2: GTSNPN and SVGIG (reference sequence). The CDR3 runs 16 residues. In DNA form, the CDR3 reads TGTGCCTGGAGTGTCCCGGGACTAGTAACCTACAATGAGCAGTTCTTC. This gives the protein CAWSVPGLVTYNEQFF.